Each of the 22 T cell receptor beta chains below was sequenced from the same sample in a study of CD8 T cell repertoires and HIV-1 epitope variants. The table came from immunoSEQ multiplex PCR; TCRdb's copy has only in-frame clones and leaves some out. Of thousands of clones in the sample, 60% to 70% were seen once. No cognate antigen is known for these TCRs. Source material: cultured CD8+ T cells derived from PBMCs. The receptors shown here come from a male donor with HIV.

This chain joins TRBV4-3 and TRBJ1-2; D not certain. Germline values: CDR1 LGHNA, CDR2 YSLEER. The V and J ends lost 4 bases and 4 bases respectively, with 19 bases between them. The CDR3 length is 16 residues. The CDR3 protein is CASSPEIDRATYGYTF. The CDR3 nucleotides read TGCGCCAGCAGCCCAGAGATCGACCGGGCTACCTATGGCTACACCTTC.

The V call is TRBV28, the J call TRBJ1-3; tentative D call: TRBD1 (6 bases). The ends were cut back, 1 base at V and 1 base at J, with 17 bases in the middle. This CDR3 contains 18 residues. Germline CDR1 is MDHEN and CDR2 is SYDVKM. This chain's CDR3 is CASSLFGIAGDSGNTIYF. As DNA, the CDR3 is TGTGCCAGCAGTTTATTCGGGATAGCAGGGGATTCTGGAAACACCATATATTTT.

This chain joins TRBV5-6 and TRBJ2-7, with 12 bases that match TRBD2. CDR1 SGHDT and CDR2 YYEEEE come from the germline V gene. With 3 bases clipped from V and 5 bases from J, the junction kept 9 bases outside the gene matches. This CDR3 spans 16 amino acids. This chain's CDR3 is CASSSLTSGGVDEQYF. The CDR3, as DNA: TGTGCCAGCAGCTCCCTGACTAGCGGGGGTGTGGACGAGCAGTACTTC.

This rearrangement joins TRBV6-5 to TRBJ1-5, with D unresolved. Germline V gives CDR1 MNHEY, CDR2 SVGAGI. CDR3 length equals 14 residues. The V end was cut by 2 bases, the J end by 5 bases, with 10 bases between. The CDR3 nucleotides are TGTGCCAGCAGTTACACCGTAACTGATCAGCCCCAGCATTTT. It yields the protein CASSYTVTDQPQHF.

V is TRBV10-3 and J is TRBJ2-1; 12 bases line up with TRBD2. The germline V gene encodes CDR1 ENHRY and CDR2 SYGVKD. The junction had 5 bases not matched to a gene; V was cut back by 2 bases and J by 0 bases. The CDR3 is 18 amino acids. The CDR3 DNA is TGTGCCATCAGTGAGACGGGACTAGCGGGCAGCTCCTACAATGAGCAGTTCTTC. It codes for CAISETGLAGSSYNEQFF.

The genes are TRBV5-1 and TRBJ1-5; 7 bases are shared with TRBD1. CDR1 is SGHRS, CDR2 YFSETQ, per germline. V lost 0 bases and J lost 5; bases outside the gene matches: 5. The CDR3 has 15 amino acids. CDR3 nucleotide sequence: TGCGCCAGCAGCTTGGAGGGGGCTCAGGATCAGCCCCAGCATTTT. Its protein is CASSLEGAQDQPQHF.

This chain uses TRBV19 with TRBJ2-1; 8 bases agree with TRBD2. This CDR3 has 15 amino acids. The V segment lost 1 base and the J segment 3 bases; nucleotides outside the gene matches: 2. CDR1 is LNHDA and CDR2 is SQIVND in the germline V gene (reference sequence). CDR3 amino acids: CASSIGRGDYNEQFF. The CDR3 DNA sequence: TGTGCCAGTAGTATAGGGCGGGGGGACTACAATGAGCAGTTCTTC.

V gene TRBV10-3 combines with J gene TRBJ2-7, with D possibly matching TRBD1 (6 bases). Germline CDR1 ENHRY, CDR2 SYGVKD. V was pared by 7 bases and J by 6 bases, with 16 bases between. The CDR3 runs to 13 residues. Here the CDR3 DNA reads TGTGCCATCACCCCGGGACAAGGGGGCGAGCAGTACTTC. Translating gives CAITPGQGGEQYF.

The sample holds a few counts of this clone. This sequence joins TRBV19 and TRBJ1-2; D not resolved. From germline, CDR1 is LNHDA and CDR2 SQIVND (reference sequence). The CDR3 sequence is 11 residues long. With 7 bases removed from V and 4 bases from J, the gap between germline ends came to 7 bases. The CDR3 DNA follows: TGTGCCAGTACATCAACCTATGGCTACACCTTC. Translating it yields CASTSTYGYTF.

The chain recombines TRBV12-5 with TRBJ2-3; 12 bases align to TRBD2. The CDR3 is made up of 17 amino acids. Germline CDR1 is LGHNT and CDR2 is FRNRAP. Trimming cost V 4 bases and J 0 bases; bases outside gene matches: 5. CDR3 residues: CASGSWTSGVSTDTQYF. Here the CDR3 DNA reads TGTGCTAGTGGTTCCTGGACTAGCGGGGTTAGCACAGATACGCAGTATTTT.

The chain combines TRBV5-4 with TRBJ1-5; TRBD1 is a possible D gene (5 bases). With 4 bases removed from V and 2 bases from J, the gap between germline ends came to 19 bases. The CDR3 consists of 17 residues. Germline loops: CDR1 SGHNT, CDR2 YYREEE (reference sequence). CDR3 sequence (DNA): TGTGCCAGCAGCAAAGGAGGCGCTCAAGGGGGCAATCAGCCCCAGCATTTT. It encodes CASSKGGAQGGNQPQHF.

In this sample, this clone turned up a few times. The chain links TRBV10-1 to TRBJ1-1; no reliable D call. The CDR3 has 14 residues. Germline assignment: CDR1 WNHNN and CDR2 SYGVQD (reference sequence). V shed 2 bases and J shed 0 bases, with 7 bases lying between them. The CDR3 sequence: CASSEGSLNTEAFF. CDR3 nucleotide sequence: TGCGCCAGCAGTGAGGGCTCATTGAACACTGAAGCTTTCTTT.

The chain recombines TRBV15 with TRBJ1-5; 8 nucleotides agree with TRBD1. V gave up 0 bases and J gave up 7 bases; unmatched junction bases: 5. Germline V gene data show CDR1 as LNHNV and CDR2 as YYDKDF (reference sequence). The CDR3 has 15 residues. The CDR3 is CATSRDFTGGQPQHF. The CDR3 DNA is TGTGCCACCAGCAGAGATTTTACAGGGGGACAGCCCCAGCATTTT.

In its sample, this clone was seen once. V and J are TRBV7-6 and TRBJ2-1; possible D gene TRBD2, 5 bases. V gave up 5 bases and J gave up 2 bases, with 10 bases separating them. The CDR3 runs to 14 residues. Germline lookup yields CDR1 SGHVS and CDR2 FNYEAQ. The CDR3 region is CASSPEGPYNEQFF. CDR3 in DNA: TGTGCCAGCAGCCCTGAGGGCCCCTACAATGAGCAGTTCTTC. The complete variable domain, with remaining parts taken from reference TRBV7-6 and TRBJ2-1, reads GAGVSQSPRYKVTKRGQDVALRCDPISGHVSLYWYRQALGQGPEFLTYFNYEAQQDKSGLPNDRFSAERPEGSISTLTIQRTEQRDSAMYRCASSPEGPYNEQFFGPGTRLTVL.

V gene TRBV27 combines with J gene TRBJ1-2, with D possibly being TRBD1 (6 bases). CDR1 is MNHEY, CDR2 SMNVEV, per germline (reference sequence). CDR3 length equals 14 residues. V was cut by 5 bases and J by 3 bases, with 13 bases left in between. CDR3 region: CASSPPDSDYGYTF. Here the CDR3 DNA reads TGTGCCAGCAGTCCACCGGACAGTGACTATGGCTACACCTTC.

This clone has a single count. The V and J genes are TRBV11-2 and TRBJ2-1; 7 bases are shared with TRBD2. Trimming took 6 bases from V and 4 from J; bases not matched to a gene: 9. The CDR3 loop spans 15 amino acids. The V gene's germline CDR1 is SGHAT and CDR2 FQNNGV. This chain's CDR3 is CASSPAASGYNEQFF. CDR3 DNA sequence: TGTGCCAGCAGTCCTGCGGCTAGCGGTTACAATGAGCAGTTCTTC.

This chain uses TRBV7-9 with TRBJ2-1, with TRBD2 as a possible D gene (6 bases). CDR3 length: 13 residues. Trimming removed 5 bases from V and 7 bases from J, with 12 bases in between. Per germline, CDR1 SEHNR and CDR2 FQNEAQ (reference sequence). CDR3 nucleotides: TGTGCCAGCAGCCACGGGACTGAGAATGAGCAGTTCTTC. Translated: CASSHGTENEQFF.

This clone was recorded only once. The chain links TRBV5-1 to TRBJ2-7; 7 bases map to TRBD1. The germline V gene encodes CDR1 SGHRS and CDR2 YFSETQ. V shed 4 bases, J shed 5 bases, and the junction held 6 bases outside the gene matches. The CDR3 totals 13 residues. In nucleotides, the CDR3 is TGCGCCAGCAGCCTAATAGGGGGCAACGAGCAGTACTTC. Amino acids: CASSLIGGNEQYF. Looking up the rest from reference TRBV5-1 and TRBJ2-7 gives the full variable domain: KAGVTQTPRYLIKTRGQQVTLSCSPISGHRSVSWYQQTPGQGLQFLFEYFSETQRNKGNFPGRFSGRQFSNSRSEMNVSTLELGDSALYLCASSLIGGNEQYFGPGTRLTVT.

This chain links TRBV7-8 with TRBJ2-1; D possibly matches TRBD1 or TRBD2 (6 bases each). Between the trimmed V and J ends, which lost 4 bases and 0 bases, there was a span of 22 bases. CDR1 and CDR2 (germline): SGHVS, FQNEAQ. CDR3 length: 19 residues. CDR3 residues: CASSSHQRLRGASYNEQFF. As DNA, the CDR3 is TGTGCCAGCAGCTCCCACCAACGCCTGAGGGGGGCCTCCTACAATGAGCAGTTCTTC.

The J gene is TRBJ1-5, the V gene TRBV19; D remains ambiguous. V was clipped by 5 bases and J by 2 bases, with 7 bases between them. CDR1 LNHDA and CDR2 SQIVND come from the germline V gene (reference sequence). This CDR3 spans 13 amino acids. The CDR3 coding sequence is TGTGCCAGTAGTGTCGACGGCAATCAGCCCCAGCATTTT. It yields the protein CASSVDGNQPQHF.

V usage is TRBV28 and J usage is TRBJ2-5, with 8 bases aligning to TRBD2. The germline CDR1 and CDR2 sequences are MDHEN and SYDVKM. J lost 4 bases, V lost 1 base, and 8 bases had no gene match. The CDR3 consists of 16 residues. The CDR3 spells CASSLSDGGVGETQYF. CDR3 in DNA: TGTGCCAGCAGTTTATCCGACGGGGGGGTCGGAGAGACCCAGTACTTC.

The rearrangement uses TRBV5-4 and TRBJ2-3, with D perhaps given as TRBD1 or TRBD2 (5 bases each). Trimming removed 3 bases from V and 6 bases from J, with 8 bases in between. This CDR3 contains 12 residues. Per the germline V gene, CDR1 is SGHNT and CDR2 is YYREEE (reference sequence). The CDR3 sequence: CASSSEGDTQYF. CDR3 DNA sequence: TGTGCCAGCAGCTCCGAGGGGGATACGCAGTATTTT.